This passage covers 15 T cell receptor beta chains from one sample sequenced in a study of identifying expanded T cells in peripheral blood. The table came from immunoSEQ multiplex PCR; TCRdb's copy has only in-frame clones and leaves some out. The sample has tens of thousands of clones, roughly 84% seen once. The sample consisted of blood. The receptor set was obtained from a person aged 18 to 70 in good health.

The V gene is TRBV27, the J gene TRBJ1-5; maybe TRBD1 (5 bases). The CDR3 runs to 15 residues. Germline V gene lookup returns CDR1 MNHEY and CDR2 SMNVEV (reference sequence). V shed 6 bases and J shed 7 bases, with 19 bases lying between them. CDR3 in DNA: TGTGCCAGCAGCCTATCGGGACCAACGGGGCAGCCCCAGCATTTT. Its protein is CASSLSGPTGQPQHF.

This chain links TRBV9 with TRBJ2-7, with D possibly TRBD1 on 5 matching bases. The CDR3 is made up of 16 amino acids. Trimming shortened V by 1 base and J by 5 bases, and 19 bases separated the two germline ends. Germline CDR1 reads SGDLS; CDR2 reads YYNGEE. The CDR3, as DNA: TGTGCCAGCAGCGTAAGTCCAGGAGACAGTATTAACGAGCAGTACTTC. Its protein is CASSVSPGDSINEQYF.

The chain carries TRBV15 and TRBJ2-1; 10 nucleotides align to TRBD2. V lost 0 bases, J lost 5 bases, and 7 bases stayed unmatched. The germline CDR1 and CDR2 sequences are LNHNV and YYDKDF (reference sequence). CDR3 size: 17 residues. The DNA for the CDR3 is TGTGCCACCAGCAGAGATATTAGGACTAGCGGCCACAATGAGCAGTTCTTC. This gives the protein CATSRDIRTSGHNEQFF.

This clone was observed a single time. The chain combines TRBV19 with TRBJ1-5, with D unclear. Between the trimmed V and J ends, which lost 2 bases and 2 bases, there was a span of 7 bases. This CDR3 is 14 amino acids long. CDR1 is LNHDA, CDR2 SQIVND, per germline (reference sequence). The CDR3 protein is CASSIHWGNQPQHF. CDR3 coding DNA: TGTGCCAGTAGTATACACTGGGGCAATCAGCCCCAGCATTTT.

This sequence joins TRBV7-9 and TRBJ1-2; 9 bases agree with TRBD1. CDR3 length equals 13 residues. Unmatched junction bases numbered 2, after V lost 3 bases and J lost 6 bases. Germline CDR1 and CDR2: SEHNR and FQNEAQ (reference sequence). CDR3 protein: CASSLGTGNGYTF. CDR3 bases: TGTGCCAGCAGCTTGGGGACAGGGAATGGCTACACCTTC. The entire variable domain, with the rest obtained from reference TRBV7-9 and TRBJ1-2, is as follows: DTGVSQNPRHKITKRGQNVTFRCDPISEHNRLYWYRQTLGQGPEFLTYFQNEAQLEKSRLLSDRFSAERPKGSFSTLEIQRTEQGDSAMYLCASSLGTGNGYTFGSGTRLTVV.

The chain combines TRBV5-5 with TRBJ2-1; the D gene is possibly TRBD1 (5 bases). Germline CDR1 and CDR2: SGHKS and YYEKEE (reference sequence). V lost 0 bases and J 6 bases, leaving 16 bases between the germline ends. The CDR3 consists of 16 residues. The CDR3 DNA sequence: TGTGCCAGCAGCTTGGGTCCGGGCTTAAGGGGCAATGAGCAGTTCTTC. Protein product: CASSLGPGLRGNEQFF.

The chain links TRBV7-2 to TRBJ2-1; no clear D. The CDR3 consists of 14 residues. The germline V and J ends were trimmed by 8 bases and 2 bases, with 13 bases remaining between them. Germline CDR1 SGHTA, CDR2 FQGNSA. The CDR3 nucleotides are TGTGCCAGCTTAGACTGGCAGACCTACAATGAGCAGTTCTTC. The encoded protein is CASLDWQTYNEQFF.

This rearrangement joins TRBV28 to TRBJ2-7; 8 bases fit TRBD2. Germline V gene data show CDR1 as MDHEN and CDR2 as SYDVKM. The V and J ends lost 5 bases and 2 bases, in that order; junction bases with no gene match: 11. This CDR3 is 16 amino acids long. This CDR3 reads CASSPTVGSGTYEQYF. For the CDR3, the DNA is TGTGCCAGCAGTCCAACGGTGGGTAGCGGGACCTACGAGCAGTACTTC.

The J gene is TRBJ1-1, the V gene TRBV28; D not resolved. CDR1 is MDHEN, CDR2 SYDVKM, per germline. The ends were cut back, 5 bases at V and 4 bases at J, with 11 bases in the middle. This CDR3 has 13 residues. The CDR3 sequence: CASSEVAFTEAFF. CDR3 bases: TGTGCCAGCAGTGAGGTGGCTTTCACTGAAGCTTTCTTT.

This rearrangement joins TRBV28 to TRBJ1-5, with D possibly matching TRBD1 (6 bases). CDR1 is MDHEN, CDR2 SYDVKM, per germline. Trimming left V 2 bases short and J 2 bases short, with 10 bases between. The CDR3 has 15 amino acids. The CDR3 is CASSLEGGRNQPQHF. As DNA, the CDR3 is TGTGCCAGCAGTTTAGAGGGGGGGCGCAATCAGCCCCAGCATTTT.

The rearrangement joins TRBV30 to TRBJ1-1, with no clear D. The CDR3 has 14 residues. V lost 2 bases and J lost 1, with 11 bases in between. Germline CDR1 and CDR2: GTSNPN and SVGIG (reference sequence). This CDR3 reads CAWSPAGWNTEAFF. DNA for the CDR3: TGTGCCTGGAGTCCTGCAGGTTGGAACACTGAAGCTTTCTTT.

This clone was observed a single time. The rearrangement joins TRBV6-5 to TRBJ2-4, with a weak D call TRBD1 (5 bases). Germline lookup yields CDR1 MNHEY and CDR2 SVGAGI. CDR3 length: 15 amino acids. Trimming shortened V by 2 bases and J by 6 bases, and 14 bases separated the two germline ends. CDR3 bases: TGTGCCAGCAGTTACGGAGACAGTTCTGGAAACATTCAGTACTTC. Its translation: CASSYGDSSGNIQYF.

The genes are TRBV28 and TRBJ2-1, with a weak D call TRBD1 (6 bases). Trimming shortened V by 1 base and J by 0 bases, and 13 bases separated the two germline ends. The germline CDR1 and CDR2 sequences are MDHEN and SYDVKM. This CDR3 spans 17 amino acids. The CDR3 DNA reads as TGTGCCAGCAGTTTATTATCAGGGGCCAGCTCCTACAATGAGCAGTTCTTC. It is translated as CASSLLSGASSYNEQFF. Combining the CDR3 with reference TRBV28 and TRBJ2-1 gives the whole variable domain DVKVTQSSRYLVKRTGEKVFLECVQDMDHENMFWYRQDPGLGLRLIYFSYDVKMKEKGDIPEGYSVSREKKERFSLILESASTNQTSMYLCASSLLSGASSYNEQFFGPGTRLTVL.

The chain joins TRBV27 to TRBJ2-7; the D call may be TRBD1 or TRBD2 (5 bases each). The V end was cut by 6 bases, the J end by 4 bases, with 19 bases between. CDR1 and CDR2 from the germline V gene are MNHEY and SMNVEV (reference sequence). The CDR3 spans 15 residues. This chain's CDR3 is CASSHGTDKMYEQYF. The CDR3 nucleotides read TGTGCCAGCAGCCACGGGACGGATAAAATGTACGAGCAGTACTTC.

V usage is TRBV2 and J usage is TRBJ1-5; no clear D. CDR3 length equals 13 residues. Germline CDR1 is SNHLY and CDR2 is FYNNEI. V was cut by 1 base and J by 4 bases, with 5 bases left in between. CDR3 in DNA: TGTGCCAGCAGTGAAGTTGGGAATCAGCCCCAGCATTTT. This gives the protein CASSEVGNQPQHF.